This T cell receptor (beta chain) was sequenced for a study of human T cells and chemical hapten exposure. The sample's time point: patch test 1, 2 weeks after DPC sensitization. Treatment reported: therapeutic diphenylcyclopropenone sensitization with weekly scalp DPC. TCRdb reanalysed the RACE reads using MiXCR and keeps one entry per CDR3 protein. In the table there are fewer than 95,000 distinct CDR3 sequences, about 10% of which are singletons. CDR3 size: 15 residues. Trimming shortened V by 5 bases and J by 8 bases, and 19 bases separated the two germline ends. Germline CDR1 LGHNA, CDR2 YNFKEQ. The starting material was whole blood, obtained in connection with sensitization to the hapten diphenylcyclopropenone (DPC). The origin of this receptor is a man aged 35-49 years with alopecia areata. Some clones in this sample may be carry-over from other donors' samples. V usage is TRBV4-2 and J usage is TRBJ2-1, with D perhaps matching TRBD1 or TRBD2 (5 bases each). The DNA for the CDR3 is TGTGCCAGCAGCACCGGGACGCCAGAGGTCTATGAGCAGTTCTTC. As protein: CASSTGTPEVYEQFF.